This T cell receptor beta chain came from a study of molecular identifiers for immune sequencing clone quantification. General study findings and limits: In CMV-specific effectors, clones above 20 copies held over 97% of molecules; naive, under 1%.

Germline V CDR1 and CDR2: MNHEY, SVGEGT. This CDR3 is 13 amino acids long. This clonotype was counted ten times or more. Its antigen is not identified. TCRdb used MiXCR to reprocess the PCR reads, holding one entry per CDR3 protein. The data contain about 320,000 distinct CDR3 sequences, over 20% of them singletons. The source material was naive CD8+ T cells from blood, with Jurkat cell RNA spiked in. Subset given: FACS-sorted CD8+CD4-CCR7+CD45RA+ naive T cells. This sequence originates from a human donor in good health. Some libraries in this study had Jurkat cell RNA spiked in. This chain uses TRBV6-2 or TRBV6-3 with TRBJ2-7; D not resolved. The CDR3 is CAVALGLTYEQYF. The CDR3 DNA is TGTGCTGTCGCGCTCGGTCTGACCTACGAGCAGTACTTC.